The sequence of this T cell receptor beta chain was determined in a study of siplizumab effects on memory and regulatory T cells. Study results and caveats: The authors mapped only a minor fraction of alloreactive clones to unstimulated subsets. Naive or memory phenotype was unassignable for roughly 75-95% of proliferating CD4+ or CD8+ clones. Naive T cells were seemingly more diverse than memory cells, and major contributions to the alloresponse seemed to be made by them.

Comments on this clone: Its target is not known.

Sequencing used immunoSEQ multiplex PCR; TCRdb keeps in-frame clones, though not all of them. The table lists roughly 100,000 clones, just over 90% of them singletons. This clonotype was sampled from a human donor in good health. Material for sequencing was CD4+ T cells sorted from blood.

The CDR3 is CASSSQGSDYGYTF. The CDR3 region has the DNA TGCGCCAGCAGCAGTCAGGGTTCGGACTATGGCTACACCTTC. The chain has TRBV5-1 and TRBJ1-2; D is possibly TRBD1 (5 bases). Trimming removed 4 bases from V and 3 bases from J, with 13 bases in between. The CDR3 extends over 14 amino acids. CDR1 is SGHRS and CDR2 is YFSETQ in the germline V gene. Using reference TRBV5-1 and TRBJ1-2 for the parts outside the CDR3, the full variable domain is KAGVTQTPRYLIKTRGQQVTLSCSPISGHRSVSWYQQTPGQGLQFLFEYFSETQRNKGNFPGRFSGRQFSNSRSEMNVSTLELGDSALYLCASSSQGSDYGYTFGSGTRLTVV.